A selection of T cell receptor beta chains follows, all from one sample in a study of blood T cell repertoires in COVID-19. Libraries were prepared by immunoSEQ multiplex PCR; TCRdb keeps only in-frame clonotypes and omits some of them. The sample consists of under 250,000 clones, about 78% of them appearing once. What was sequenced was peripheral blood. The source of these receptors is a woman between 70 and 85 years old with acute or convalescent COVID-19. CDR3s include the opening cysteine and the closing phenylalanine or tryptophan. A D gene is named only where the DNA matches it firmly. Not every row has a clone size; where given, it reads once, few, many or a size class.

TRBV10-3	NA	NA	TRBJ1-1	TGTGCCGCTCCCCGGGCGGGGAACACTGAAGCTTTCTTT	CAAPRAGNTEAFF
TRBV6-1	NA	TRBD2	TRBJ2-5	TGTGCCAGCAGTGAGGGGACTAGTCGGGAGACCCAGTACTTC	CASSEGTSRETQYF
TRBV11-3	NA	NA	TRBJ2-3	TGTGCCAGCAGCCCGGGACTTCGCACAGATACGCAGTATTTT	CASSPGLRTDTQYF
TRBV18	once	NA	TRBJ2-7	TGTGCCAGCTCACCAGCTGAGAAATCCGAGCAGTACTTC	CASSPAEKSEQYF
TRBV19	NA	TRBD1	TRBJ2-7	TGTGCCAGTAGTGTACAGGGGGCCTACGAGCAGTACTTC	CASSVQGAYEQYF
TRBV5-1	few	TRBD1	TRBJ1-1	TGCGCCAGCAGCATCCAGGGGGGGAACACTGAAGCTTTCTTT	CASSIQGGNTEAFF
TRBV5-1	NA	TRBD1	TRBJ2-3	TGCGCCAGCAGCTTACAGGGGACCACAGATACGCAGTATTTT	CASSLQGTTDTQYF
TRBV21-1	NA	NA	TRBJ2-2	TGTGCCAGCAGCGCCCACAGGGCCCCCCTGCCCGGGGAGCTGTTTTTT	CASSAHRAPLPGELFF
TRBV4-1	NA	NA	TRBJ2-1	TGCGCCAGCAGCCAATACGGGTGGACCTACAATGAGCAGTTCTTC	CASSQYGWTYNEQFF
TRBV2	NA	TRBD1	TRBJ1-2	TGTGCCAGCAGTGAAGCGACAGGGTTTAGCTATGGCTACACCTTC	CASSEATGFSYGYTF